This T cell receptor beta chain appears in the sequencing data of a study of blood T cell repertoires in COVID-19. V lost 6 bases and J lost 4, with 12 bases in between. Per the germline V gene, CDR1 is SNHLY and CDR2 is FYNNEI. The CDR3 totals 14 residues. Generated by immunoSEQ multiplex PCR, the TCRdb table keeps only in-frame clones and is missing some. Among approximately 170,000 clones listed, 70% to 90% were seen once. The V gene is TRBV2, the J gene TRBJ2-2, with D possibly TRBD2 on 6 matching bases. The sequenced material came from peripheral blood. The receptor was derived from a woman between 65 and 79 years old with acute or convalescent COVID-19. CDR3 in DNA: TGTGCCAGCAGGGACTATCAAGGCACCGGGGAGCTGTTTTTT. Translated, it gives CASRDYQGTGELFF.